This T cell receptor (beta chain) stems from a study of blood T cell repertoires in COVID-19. At the level of the study: Donors in the United States, Italy and Spain gave samples during acute or convalescent COVID-19. Sources were T cells, B-cell-depleted T cells, or PBMCs; the material itself was cDNA or gDNA.

The authors' processing: Researchers report that nucleated cell counts were estimated from reference gene primer amplification. Profiled with immunoSEQ multiplex PCR; TCRdb holds only in-frame clones, not every one. V and J calls and clone size come straight from that table; D and trimming were deduced from the DNA. Among roughly 100,000 clones listed, 90% to 95% were seen once. The sequence derives from a human donor in a cohort sampled during active COVID-19. The source material was peripheral blood.

The CDR3 sequence: CASSDDPRGSRSYNEQFF. The CDR3 nucleotides are TGTGCCAGCAGCGACGACCCAAGGGGGTCCCGCTCCTACAATGAGCAGTTCTTC. V is TRBV9 and J is TRBJ2-1, with D possibly matching TRBD1 (6 bases). Trimming removed 3 bases from V and 0 bases from J, with 19 bases in between. CDR1 and CDR2 from the germline V gene are SGDLS and YYNGEE. The length of the CDR3 is 18 residues. The variable domain in full, completed from reference TRBV9 and TRBJ2-1, reads DSGVTQTPKHLITATGQRVTLRCSPRSGDLSVYWYQQSLDQGLQFLIQYYNGEERAKGNILERFSAQQFPDLHSELNLSSLELGDSALYFCASSDDPRGSRSYNEQFFGPGTRLTVL.